The 9 T cell receptor beta chains in this list originate from one sample, sequenced in a study of blood T cell repertoires in COVID-19. Profiled with immunoSEQ multiplex PCR; TCRdb holds only in-frame clones, not every one. The table lists approximately 200,000 clones, 80% of them singletons. Sequenced input: PBMCs or T cells enriched from blood (not recorded which). Every receptor here comes from a woman aged 40 to 50 with acute COVID-19.

This chain connects TRBV24-1 to TRBJ2-1; 7 bases fit TRBD1. V lost 3 bases to trimming and J lost 4 bases; unmatched junction nucleotides: 14. The CDR3 is 18 amino acids. Germline V gene lookup returns CDR1 KGHDR and CDR2 SFDVKD. CDR3 sequence reads: CATSDPAIPGQMYNEQFF. In nucleotides, the CDR3 is TGTGCCACCAGTGATCCGGCGATCCCGGGACAGATGTACAATGAGCAGTTCTTC.

There are many counts of this clone. The J gene is TRBJ2-3, the V gene TRBV6-4, with 8 bases aligning to TRBD2. Germline CDR1 reads MRHNA; CDR2 reads SNTAGT. The ends lost 4 bases at V and 3 bases at J; junction bases unmatched: 0. The CDR3 runs to 13 residues. The CDR3 sequence is CASSASGTDTQYF. The DNA for the CDR3 is TGTGCCAGCAGTGCTAGCGGGACAGATACGCAGTATTTT.

Written as DNA, the CDR3 is TGTGCCAGCAGCACCGGGACAGGGCTTAACTATGGCTACACCTTC. Translated, it gives CASSTGTGLNYGYTF. The V and J genes are TRBV7-9 and TRBJ1-2; 9 bases align to TRBD1. The CDR3 contains 15 residues. In germline, CDR1 is SEHNR, CDR2 FQNEAQ (reference sequence). J lost 1 base, V lost 5 bases, and 5 bases had no gene match. The complete variable domain, with remaining parts taken from reference TRBV7-9 and TRBJ1-2, reads DTGVSQNPRHKITKRGQNVTFRCDPISEHNRLYWYRQTLGQGPEFLTYFQNEAQLEKSRLLSDRFSAERPKGSFSTLEIQRTEQGDSAMYLCASSTGTGLNYGYTFGSGTRLTVV.

J is TRBJ2-2 and V is TRBV28, with 12 bases matching TRBD2. The CDR3 runs 17 residues. CDR1 and CDR2 (germline): MDHEN, SYDVKM. Trimming cost V 2 bases and J 5 bases; bases outside gene matches: 6. CDR3 sequence: CASSLPNGLAGTGELFF. CDR3 DNA: TGTGCCAGCAGTTTACCCAACGGACTAGCGGGGACCGGGGAGCTGTTTTTT.

V and J are TRBV30 and TRBJ1-5, with TRBD1 as a possible D gene (5 bases). Germline V gives CDR1 GTSNPN, CDR2 SVGIG (reference sequence). The CDR3 totals 14 residues. V was clipped by 5 bases and J by 6 bases, with 17 bases between them. CDR3 sequence reads: CAWGAGGGGQPQHF. The CDR3 DNA is TGTGCCTGGGGGGCAGGCGGCGGAGGTCAGCCCCAGCATTTT.

The CDR3 spells CATSDFRTGELFF. The CDR3 DNA reads as TGTGCCACCAGTGATTTTCGGACCGGGGAGCTGTTTTTT. The chain is built from TRBV24-1 and TRBJ2-2, with D uncertain. The V end lost 1 base, the J end lost 5 bases, and 4 bases lay between the germline ends. CDR3 length: 13 amino acids. Germline V gene data show CDR1 as KGHDR and CDR2 as SFDVKD.

The table lists this clone with a count of one. The genes are TRBV6-5 and TRBJ2-3, with 8 bases that match TRBD2. The CDR3 loop spans 15 amino acids. Germline-derived CDR1 and CDR2 are MNHEY and SVGAGI. The V segment lost 6 bases and the J segment 0 bases; nucleotides outside the gene matches: 5. CDR3 bases: TGTGCCAGCAGCCTCGGGGGGGCTAGCACAGATACGCAGTATTTT. The encoded protein is CASSLGGASTDTQYF.

DNA of the CDR3: TGTGCCAGCTCACCAGCAACCAGATCGAATCAGCCCCAGCATTTT. The encoded protein is CASSPATRSNQPQHF. V gene TRBV18 combines with J gene TRBJ1-5; unclear D gene. The V gene's germline CDR1 is KGHSH and CDR2 LQKENI. This CDR3 spans 15 amino acids. V lost 2 bases and J 4 bases, leaving 12 bases between the germline ends.

The chain combines TRBV7-2 with TRBJ2-3; 13 bases are a match to TRBD2. There are 19 residues in the CDR3. J lost 4 bases, V lost 6 bases, and 16 bases had no gene match. CDR1 is SGHTA, CDR2 FQGNSA, per germline. The CDR3 loop reads CASSQYGTSGTARADTQYF. The CDR3 coding sequence is TGTGCCAGCAGTCAATACGGGACTAGCGGGACTGCTAGGGCAGATACGCAGTATTTT. Supplemented by reference TRBV7-2 and TRBJ2-3, the full variable domain reads GAGVSQSPSNKVTEKGKDVELRCDPISGHTALYWYRQSLGQGLEFLIYFQGNSAPDKSGLPSDRFSAERTGGSVSTLTIQRTQQEDSAVYLCASSQYGTSGTARADTQYFGPGTRLTVL.